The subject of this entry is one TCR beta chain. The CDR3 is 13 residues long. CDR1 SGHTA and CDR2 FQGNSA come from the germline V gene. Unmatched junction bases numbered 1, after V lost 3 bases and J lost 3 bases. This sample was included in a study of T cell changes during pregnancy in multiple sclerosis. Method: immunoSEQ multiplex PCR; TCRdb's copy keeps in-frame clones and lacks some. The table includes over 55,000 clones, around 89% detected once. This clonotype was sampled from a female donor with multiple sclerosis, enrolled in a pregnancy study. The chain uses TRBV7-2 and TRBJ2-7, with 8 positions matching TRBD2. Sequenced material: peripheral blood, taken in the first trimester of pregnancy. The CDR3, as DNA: TGTGCCAGCAGCTTGACTAGCGTCTACGAGCAGTACTTC. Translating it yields CASSLTSVYEQYF.